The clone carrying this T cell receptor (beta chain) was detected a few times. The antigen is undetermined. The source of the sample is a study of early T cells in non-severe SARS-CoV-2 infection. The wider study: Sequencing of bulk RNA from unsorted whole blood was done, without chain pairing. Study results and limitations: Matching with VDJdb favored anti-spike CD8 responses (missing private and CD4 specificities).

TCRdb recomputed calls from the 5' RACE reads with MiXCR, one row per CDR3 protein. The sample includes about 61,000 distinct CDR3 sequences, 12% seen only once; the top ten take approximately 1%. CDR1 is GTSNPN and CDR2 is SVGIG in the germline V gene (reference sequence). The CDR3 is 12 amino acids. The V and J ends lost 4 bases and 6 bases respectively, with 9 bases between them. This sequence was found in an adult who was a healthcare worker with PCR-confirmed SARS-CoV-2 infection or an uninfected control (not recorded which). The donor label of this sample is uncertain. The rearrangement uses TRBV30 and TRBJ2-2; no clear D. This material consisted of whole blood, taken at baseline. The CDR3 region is CAWNLGSGELFF. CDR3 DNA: TGTGCCTGGAACTTGGGGTCCGGGGAGCTGTTTTTT.